The 26 T cell receptor beta chains reported below all come from one sample, sequenced in a study of breast tumors, draining lymph nodes, adjacent tissues (dated by TCRdb to about 2016). Library creation used multiplex PCR. These reads were obtained on an Illumina HiSeq 2000. TCRdb handled the public reads itself, with Q25 trimming in fastp and clone calling in MiXCR, and kept productive beta chains. Merged by CDR3 protein, the rows form single entries marked with the most common genes and DNA. A total of 150,000 to 200,000 distinct CDR3 sequences appear in this sample, about 33% of them only once. The ten largest make up around 4% of the sample. The axillary draining lymph nodes of breast cancer patients were the source of the lymph node samples. Sequencing was performed on axillary lymph node tissue. These receptors all stem from a female donor with breast cancer. Some clones in this sample may be carry-over from other donors' samples.

The chain is built from TRBV6-5 and TRBJ2-3; 11 bases map to TRBD2. V trimming: 2 bases; J trimming: 3 bases; junction bases outside the gene matches: 7. Per germline, CDR1 MNHEY and CDR2 SVGAGI. The CDR3 spans 17 residues. This chain's CDR3 is CASSYPGLADVTDTQYF. CDR3 nucleotides: TGTGCCAGCAGTTACCCGGGACTAGCGGATGTAACAGATACGCAGTATTTT.

This clonotype was detected once. V usage is TRBV11-3 and J usage is TRBJ2-7; 7 nucleotides match TRBD2. Germline V lookup: CDR1 SGHNT, CDR2 YENEEA. The V gene end was trimmed by 0 bases and the J gene end by 7 bases; junction bases not matched to a gene: 15. The CDR3 runs to 17 residues. CDR3 in amino acids: CASSLEATARGSEEQYF. CDR3 DNA: TGTGCCAGCAGCTTAGAGGCAACCGCGCGGGGGAGCGAGGAGCAGTACTTC.

For this clonotype: The CDR3 carries no conserved terminal phenylalanine or tryptophan, so it likely arises from a read error. Because the CDR3's place on the DNA is in doubt, the DNA is left out and the CDR3 is given as listed by TCRdb. The chain employs TRBV12-3 or TRBV12-4 and TRBJ1-6; the DNA was not compared with TRBD1, the D call given in the table. The CDR3 is 12 residues long, counting both termini. The CDR3 loop reads CASSLKSPDGSC.

This clonotype has at least ten counts. The genes are TRBV5-5 and TRBJ1-6; D perhaps matches TRBD1 (6 bases). The V end lost 4 bases, the J end lost 9 bases, and 17 bases lay between the germline ends. CDR3 size: 15 residues. CDR1 and CDR2 (germline): SGHKS, YYEKEE (reference sequence). The CDR3 here is CASSPGVGGSSPLHF. In DNA, the CDR3 is TGTGCCAGCAGCCCGGGAGTAGGGGGAAGTTCACCCCTCCACTTT.

This clonotype was detected ten times or more. The V and J genes are TRBV12-3 or TRBV12-4 and TRBJ1-5, with D unclear. Trimming removed 2 bases at V and 6 bases at J, with 5 bases between. The CDR3 runs 12 residues. The CDR3 loop is CASSLRGQPQHF. CDR3 bases: TGTGCCAGCAGTTTAAGAGGTCAGCCCCAGCATTTT.

The sample holds many counts of this clonotype. The chain links TRBV7-8 to TRBJ2-7; D call uncertain. CDR3 size: 14 residues. Germline V gene data show CDR1 as SGHVS and CDR2 as FQNEAQ. Deletions cut 5 bases from V and 1 base from J, with 12 bases between. CDR3 nucleotides: TGTGCCAGCAGCCTCCAGGACGGTTCCTACGAGCAGTACTTC. Its protein is CASSLQDGSYEQYF.

This clonotype was seen at least ten times. CDR3 DNA: TGCGCCAGCAGCCCGGTGATGAGGGAACCATCCTACAATGAGCAGTTCTTC. Protein product: CASSPVMREPSYNEQFF. The chain has TRBV4-1 and TRBJ2-1, with D possibly matching TRBD2 (5 bases). Trimming removed 4 bases from V and 1 base from J, with 17 bases in between. The CDR3 spans 17 residues. The germline CDR1 and CDR2 sequences are MGHRA and YSYEKL.

Many counts were recorded for this clonotype. The chain recombines TRBV11-3 with TRBJ2-7; a possible D gene is TRBD1 (5 bases). The CDR3 consists of 10 residues. Germline assignment: CDR1 SGHNT and CDR2 YENEEA. V was clipped by 10 bases and J by 11 bases, with 15 bases between them. CDR3 residues: CAIIQGLKYF. As DNA, the CDR3 is TGTGCCATAATCCAGGGTTTAAAGTACTTC.

This clonotype was recorded many times. The chain couples TRBV10-3 to TRBJ2-1; 7 positions agree with TRBD2. The germline V gene has CDR1 ENHRY and CDR2 SYGVKD. V gave up 8 bases and J gave up 8 bases; unmatched junction bases: 9. The CDR3 is 13 amino acids. The CDR3 DNA is TGTGCCATCGGGCGGGAGTGGTACCATGAGCAGTTCTTC. It yields the protein CAIGREWYHEQFF.

This clonotype was recorded many times. The genes are TRBV20-1 and TRBJ1-5; D possibly corresponds to TRBD1 (6 bases). V was cut by 5 bases and J by 4 bases, with 12 bases left in between. The CDR3 extends over 13 amino acids. Per the germline V gene, CDR1 is DFQATT and CDR2 is SNEGSKA (reference sequence). For the CDR3, the DNA is TGCAGTGCTTGGAGGGACAAGAATCAGCCCCAGCATTTT. Amino acid sequence: CSAWRDKNQPQHF.

In this sample, this clonotype turned up once. Just one base apart from a much larger clone, this may be a read error. CDR3 in amino acids: CASNPGSLYEQFF. Written as DNA, the CDR3 is TGTGCCAGCAACCCAGGAAGTCTTTATGAGCAGTTCTTC. The chain carries TRBV27 and TRBJ2-1, with unresolved D. The V gene lost 7 bases and the J gene lost 8 bases, with 15 bases spanning the gap. The CDR3 contains 13 residues. In germline, CDR1 is MNHEY, CDR2 SMNVEV (reference sequence).

This clonotype turned up a few times. CDR3 DNA: TGTGCCAGCAGTGGGCGGGAGTTTACTGTCCCCCTCACTGTAGATACGCAGTATTTT. Translated, it gives CASSGREFTVPLTVDTQYF. The chain is built from TRBV6-4 and TRBJ2-3; 7 bases align to TRBD2. V lost 4 bases to trimming and J lost 5 bases; unmatched junction nucleotides: 21. The CDR3 runs to 19 residues. CDR1 and CDR2 (germline): MRHNA, SNTAGT.

V and J are TRBV7-9 and TRBJ2-2; 16 bases line up with TRBD2. There are 14 residues in the CDR3. The germline gives CDR1 SEHNR, CDR2 FQNEAQ (reference sequence). With 10 bases clipped from V and 6 bases from J, the junction kept 2 bases outside the gene matches. In nucleotides, the CDR3 is TGTGCCACGGGACTAGCGGGAGGGCCCGGGGAGCTGTTTTTT. Its protein product is CATGLAGGPGELFF.

V usage is TRBV2 and J usage is TRBJ2-3; TRBD1 agrees at 9 bases. The junction had 13 bases not matched to a gene; V was cut back by 6 bases and J by 9 bases. The CDR3 is 15 residues long. The V gene's germline CDR1 is SNHLY and CDR2 FYNNEI. In nucleotides, the CDR3 is TGTGCCAGCAGACGGACAGGGGACTCCCTGGAGACGCAGTATTTT. Its translation: CASRRTGDSLETQYF. Combining the CDR3 with reference TRBV2 and TRBJ2-3 gives the whole variable domain EPEVTQTPSHQVTQMGQEVILRCVPISNHLYFYWYRQILGQKVEFLVSFYNNEISEKSEIFDDQFSVERPDGSNFTLKIRSTKLEDSAMYFCASRRTGDSLETQYFGPGTRLTVL.

This clonotype was counted at least ten times. This chain uses TRBV29-1 with TRBJ2-2; a weak D match, TRBD1 (6 bases). Germline assignment: CDR1 SQVTM and CDR2 ANQGSEA. V was pared by 5 bases and J by 2 bases, with 12 bases between. This CDR3 has 14 residues. In DNA, the CDR3 is TGCAGCGTTCGGGCAGGGGTTAACACCGGGGAGCTGTTTTTT. It is translated as CSVRAGVNTGELFF.

The table lists this clonotype with many counts. This chain links TRBV12-3 or TRBV12-4 with TRBJ1-2; 8 nucleotides line up with TRBD1. The CDR3 consists of 18 residues. V shed 6 bases and J 1 base; nucleotides not matched to a gene: 16. CDR3 DNA: TGTGCCAGCAGACAAAAGGACAGGGAGACCTGGGGTAACTATGGCTACACCTTC. Translated, it gives CASRQKDRETWGNYGYTF.

This clonotype was picked up a small number of times. The V gene is TRBV2, the J gene TRBJ1-3; D is ambiguous. V was shortened by 1 base and J by 0 bases, with 7 bases between the two germline ends. The length of the CDR3 is 15 residues. Germline V gene data show CDR1 as SNHLY and CDR2 as FYNNEI. The CDR3 bases are TGTGCCAGCAGTGAAGAGGGCCTCTCTGGAAACACCATATATTTT. It codes for CASSEEGLSGNTIYF.

This clonotype was observed at least ten times. The genes are TRBV28 and TRBJ1-2, with D perhaps matching TRBD1 (5 bases). Trimming stripped 10 bases from V and 2 bases from J, with 17 bases between. The CDR3 is 14 residues long. The germline V gene encodes CDR1 MDHEN and CDR2 SYDVKM. The CDR3 nucleotides read TGTGCCACCCGAGGGTCAGGGTCGAACTATGGCTACACCTTC. Translated: CATRGSGSNYGYTF.

The chain uses TRBV10-3 and TRBJ2-3; D is tentatively TRBD1 or TRBD2 (5 bases each). CDR1 is ENHRY and CDR2 is SYGVKD in the germline V gene. The CDR3 has 19 residues. V gave up 2 bases and J gave up 4 bases, with 25 bases separating them. The DNA for the CDR3 is TGTGCCATCAGTGAGCCGAGATCACTGGGGACGGGGCCCGCAGATACGCAGTATTTT. As protein: CAISEPRSLGTGPADTQYF.

This clonotype was observed many times. V is TRBV9 and J is TRBJ2-3, with TRBD2 matching 7 bases. The germline V gene encodes CDR1 SGDLS and CDR2 YYNGEE. J gave up 2 bases and V 0 bases, and 9 bases lay outside the gene matches. The CDR3 has 17 amino acids. Here the CDR3 reads CASSVGGGSHITDTQYF. The CDR3 coding sequence is TGTGCCAGCAGCGTAGGGGGAGGGAGCCATATCACAGATACGCAGTATTTT.

This clonotype appeared once. This chain joins TRBV7-2 and TRBJ2-7; 11 bases line up with TRBD2. CDR3 length equals 15 residues. Per germline, CDR1 SGHTA and CDR2 FQGNSA. Unmatched junction bases numbered 8, after V lost 5 bases and J lost 5 bases. The DNA for the CDR3 is TGTGCCAGCAGCCCGGGACTAGCGGACGGAGACGAGCAGTACTTC. This gives the protein CASSPGLADGDEQYF. Drawing the rest from reference TRBV7-2 and TRBJ2-7, the complete variable domain is GAGVSQSPSNKVTEKGKDVELRCDPISGHTALYWYRQSLGQGLEFLIYFQGNSAPDKSGLPSDRFSAERTGGSVSTLTIQRTQQEDSAVYLCASSPGLADGDEQYFGPGTRLTVT.

As regards this clonotype: A read error is possible here, since a much larger clone lies one base away. The chain recombines TRBV6-5 with TRBJ1-4; 7 bases line up with TRBD1. The germline CDR1 and CDR2 sequences are MNHEY and SVGAGI. V dropped 5 bases and J dropped 8; count of bases not matched to a gene: 11. The CDR3 sequence is 15 residues long. In DNA form, the CDR3 reads TGTGCCAGCAGTCCCCGGACAGGAACCGGCGAAAAACTGTTTTTT. Translating it yields CASSPRTGTGEKLFF.

This clonotype has at least ten counts. The gene calls are TRBV19 and TRBJ2-5, with TRBD1 identical over 8 bases. J gave up 5 bases and V 3 bases, and 2 bases lay outside the gene matches. Germline assignment: CDR1 LNHDA and CDR2 SQIVND (reference sequence). The CDR3 runs to 13 residues. The CDR3 nucleotides read TGTGCCAGTAGTATGGACAGGGCGGAGACCCAGTACTTC. The encoded protein is CASSMDRAETQYF.

This clonotype was counted at least ten times. V gene TRBV20-1 combines with J gene TRBJ1-2; a possible D gene is TRBD1 (5 bases). This CDR3 region has 13 residues. V shed 6 bases and J shed 1 base, with 12 bases lying between them. CDR1 is DFQATT, CDR2 SNEGSKA, per germline (reference sequence). CDR3 bases: TGCAGTGCCCCAAAACAGGATAACTATGGCTACACCTTC. It translates to CSAPKQDNYGYTF.

This clonotype was observed many times. The chain combines TRBV7-3 with TRBJ2-1, with 9 bases lining up with TRBD2. V was pared by 2 bases and J by 7 bases, with 9 bases of the junction left unmatched. This CDR3 region has 16 residues. Germline V CDR1 and CDR2: SGHTA, FQGTGA. Here the CDR3 reads CASSLAGGGLANEQFF. In DNA form, the CDR3 reads TGTGCCAGCAGCTTAGCGGGAGGGGGACTTGCGAATGAGCAGTTCTTC. The whole variable domain, remainder taken from reference TRBV7-3 and TRBJ2-1, is GAGVSQTPSNKVTEKGKYVELRCDPISGHTALYWYRQSLGQGPEFLIYFQGTGAADDSGLPNDRFFAVRPEGSVSTLKIQRTERGDSAVYLCASSLAGGGLANEQFFGPGTRLTVL.

This clonotype was seen only a few times. A much larger clone lies one base from this, so it may be a read error. The chain is built from TRBV7-8 and TRBJ2-1; D is perhaps TRBD2 (5 bases). CDR3 length: 15 amino acids. The V gene's germline CDR1 is SGHVS and CDR2 FQNEAQ. The CDR3 reads CASSLGGPRYNEQLF. CDR3 DNA: TGTGCCAGCAGCTTAGGAGGGCCAAGATACAATGAGCAGCTCTTC.